This T cell receptor beta chain is from a study of cytomegalovirus exposure and HLA in healthy donors (dated by TCRdb to the late 2010s). Describing the broader study: According to an earlier analysis of 587 of the donors, roughly 180 million T cells yielded 117 million unique TCR beta sequences and 276 Gb of sequence data. Donor age, sex, ethnicity and CMV serostatus were collected together with the repertoire data. A separate validation cohort of approximately 120 different subjects was used in addition to the 666-subject first cohort. The study profiled the T cell repertoires of 550 to 700 subjects by immunosequencing and related them to cytomegalovirus serostatus. Both class I and class II loci were covered by HLA typing, at four-digit resolution. The study aimed to test whether signatures of past pathogen exposure could be identified by cataloging public T cell receptors. A later analysis re-examined previously published TCR beta repertoires from about 670 donors and added high-resolution HLA genotyping to investigate patterns of TCR occurrence. All discovery cohort repertoires had been generated using a single sequencing platform. Typing coverage differed by locus: A, B, C, DRB1 and DQB1 were typed in about 620-630 donors, DQA1 in about 560, DPA1 in some 570, and DPB1 in 450 to 490. An early release that covered some 630 HLA-typed donors contained around 300 gigabases of sequencing data and 80 million or so unique TCR sequences. To predict cytomegalovirus infection status, the study combined high-throughput TCR immunosequencing, statistical association of individual TCRs with disease status, and machine learning. In the later analysis, no new phenotypic data were used to find candidate immune exposures; instead, reliance was placed on TCR beta sequences and their occurrence across donors. Among about 400 genotyped donors of the cohort, an average of around 250,000 unique TCR beta nucleotide sequences was sequenced per donor, of which roughly 17% were non-productive. Because of strong linkage in the cohort, roughly five DR-DQ haplotypes were treated as single units for association and clustering. A later genetic analysis took genome-wide SNP genotypes for about three fifths of the roughly 670 donors and used that subset as a discovery cohort. The genetic ancestry cluster associated with self-reported Caucasian donors included around four fifths of the approximately 400 genotyped donors. To decide whether each TCR beta V gene segment behaved as functional or pseudogenic, an earlier analysis of some 540 of the donors relied on high-throughput TCR beta sequencing. Findings and caveats that apply to the study as a whole: Cytomegalovirus status was reported to be diagnosed by the classifier with high specificity and sensitivity in both the original and validation cohorts. Compared with the roughly 670-donor mean, donors in an Asian-associated ancestry cluster had fewer N-insertions in productive TCRs, according to a later genetic analysis. At a false discovery rate of 0.05, a later analysis linked some 17,000 TCR beta sequences to specific HLA alleles. In a later analysis, HLA-associated TCR beta chains were found to be more clonally expanded and to have lower generation probabilities than equally common non-associated chains. In a later analysis, several top co-occurrence clusters were reported to appear linked to parvovirus B19, influenza, CMV and Epstein-Barr virus. Sequencing depth was assumed to be roughly uniform across donors in the presence/absence analyses, though that assumption may not hold. Strong co-occurrence of HLA alleles, especially DR and DQ, made assigning TCR associations to individual alleles difficult. A later analysis found that most CMV-associated TCR beta chains appeared HLA-restricted, with HLA associations seemingly driven largely by CMV exposure. Only TCR beta chains were sequenced in this cohort, and the absence of alpha or paired-chain data limited detectable features. A total of about 150 TCR beta chains were listed by the study as associated with cytomegalovirus. In a later analysis, the rate of TCR association differed among HLA loci, with DRB1 alleles having the most associated TCRs and HLA-C alleles having the fewest. The 87-base-pair reads could not distinguish some IMGT-functional V segments, including TRBV6-2 and TRBV6-3, so those segments were excluded. Because HLA typing was unavailable for some donors at each locus, only the typed subset was used in association tests. Most TCR sequences were seen in very few donors, while some public TCRs were found in many individuals. Immune exposure information for the cohort was limited to CMV serostatus. The authors suggested that the approach could potentially be extended to other disease states and immunological phenotypes. A further reported finding was that TCR beta sequences accurately predicted the HLA-A and HLA-B alleles for most subjects in the first cohort. In an earlier analysis of some 640 of the donors, most TCR beta V segments were observed in productive rearrangements about 90% or about 30% of the time, broadly matching IMGT annotations. Three of the identified cytomegalovirus-associated TCR beta chains were confirmed in vitro to be specific for cytomegalovirus antigens. A cluster of highly shared sequence variants was judged likely to be a technical artifact of the sequencing pipeline. Correlated functional status among segregating V segments might be attributable to linkage disequilibrium, but an unknown experimental factor could not be ruled out. Because counts were too low, roughly 18 rarely observed V segments, including chromosome 9 orphons, were left out of the earlier analysis of roughly 600 of the donors. V-gene and J-gene trimming of TCR beta chains was associated with a missense DCLRE1C variant in a later genetic analysis, and the association was replicated in an independent cohort.

The junction carries 14 bases between V and J, which are trimmed by 5 bases and 3 bases respectively. From its cysteine to its phenylalanine, the CDR3 spans 14 amino acids. The DNA shown is the 42-base CDR3, in frame from base 1. Sequences SGHTA (CDR1) and FQGNSA (CDR2) are obtained from the germline V gene. In total, approximately 700 healthy bone marrow donors made up the cohort. Cohort members were all nominally healthy when sampled, although unrecorded immune exposures were likely present. The donor was CMV seropositive and was included in the group of some 290 seropositive cohort members. Every donor gave a peripheral blood sample, and the peripheral blood mononuclear cells from that sample were used for TCR beta sequencing. The Qiagen DNeasy Blood Extraction Kit was used to extract genomic DNA from the blood cell samples. Library generation was performed with the immunoSEQ multiplex PCR assay. A mixture of 60 forward primers for TCR Vbeta segments and 13 reverse primers for TCR Jbeta segments was used in the multiplex PCR. A multiplex PCR assay on genomic DNA amplified the CDR3 region of rearranged TCR beta genes. Amplified TCR beta libraries were sequenced as 87-base-pair reads on the Illumina HiSeq System. Per the authors' processing: In a later analysis, tens of millions of unique TCR beta chains were counted across the 500 to 700 repertoires, and approximately 11 million of these chains were shared by at least two donors. Raw reads were error-corrected and collapsed into unique sequences by a nearest-neighbor algorithm in which closely related sequences were merged to remove PCR and sequencing errors. CDR3 sequences were aligned to IMGT reference sequences to assign V, D and J gene segments. For a sequence to be retained, a match of at least six nucleotides was required to both a V gene segment and a J gene segment. Rearrangements were called productive when the CDR3 lacked stop codons and stayed in frame with V and J; all others were non-productive. CDR3 was defined according to IMGT convention as the region running from the second conserved V-encoded cysteine to the conserved J-encoded phenylalanine. The earlier analysis of 587 of the donors excluded sequences that lacked an unambiguous match to a single V gene segment. In an earlier analysis of approximately 590 of the donors, V segments were called functional above 56.7% productive rearrangements and were called segregating when the between-donor standard deviation exceeded 5%. A statistical classification framework was built for diagnosing cytomegalovirus status from the catalog of TCR beta chain sequences. A later analysis assigned V and J genes by comparing TCR nucleotide sequences with IMGT/GENE-DB human TR gene sequences. A later analysis assigned CDR3 sequences and most-parsimonious VDJ recombination scenarios with the TCRdist pipeline. In a later analysis, each TCR beta chain was defined by its CDR3 amino acid sequence together with its V-gene family, and reads without a unique V-gene family were excluded. To address suspected cross-contamination and a sequencing artifact, a later analysis removed 592 highly shared, low-generation-probability nucleotide sequences. In a later analysis, a clonal expansion index for each public chain was calculated from normalized within-repertoire ranks of inferred template counts. In a later analysis, generation probabilities were computed with a VDJ recombination model fitted to out-of-frame rearrangements, and the resulting probabilities were checked against IGoR. A later analysis scored TCR-TCR, TCR-HLA and TCR-CMV co-occurrence with hypergeometric tests, applying a repertoire-size bias correction to TCR pairs. To estimate false discovery rates, a later analysis permuted the HLA or CMV assignments 20 times. A later analysis grouped co-occurring TCRs with DBSCAN, adding TCRdist sequence similarity when clustering within HLA-allele-positive subsets. Repertoires with fewer than 30,000 or more than 120,000 public chains, plus five repertoires with anomalous nucleotide sharing, were excluded from co-occurrence clustering. TCRdb took this table from immuneACCESS and kept in-frame rearrangements with V and J called. Such tables lack part of the clones; where checked against another copy, unresolved V genes explain under half of the gap, and the rest is unexplained. V, J and clone size were drawn from that table, and D and trimming were deduced from the DNA. In all, the sample holds some 65,000 clones, and 70% to 80% of those were seen once. 3% of the sample lies in the top ten.

As regards this clone: Its antigen is unknown. There are no base qualities to consult, and no much larger clone falls within one base.

Material: PBMCs. The origin of this receptor is a girl aged 10 to 17 in good health and CMV-seropositive. The V and J genes are TRBV7-2 and TRBJ2-7; perhaps TRBD2 is the D gene, with 6 bases matching. The CDR3 protein sequence reads: CASSLGDWYYEQYF. The nucleotides are TGTGCCAGCAGCCTAGGGGACTGGTACTACGAGCAGTACTTC.